These T cell receptor beta chains were read from a single sample in a study of blood T cell repertoires in COVID-19. The method was immunoSEQ multiplex PCR; TCRdb's version includes in-frame clones alone and lacks a portion of them. The sample has 85,000 to 90,000 clones, roughly 89% seen once. Sequenced: peripheral blood. The receptors originated from a woman older than 75 with active COVID-19. Both conserved end residues are part of each CDR3. D genes are given only for firm matches. The listing skips clone size in some rows; elsewhere it reads once, few, many or a size class.

d_call: .
j_call: TRBJ2-5
clone_size: .
v_call: TRBV24-1
cdr3_nt: TGTGCCACCAGTGATTTTGAGGGATTTGGCGAGACCCAGTACTTC
cdr3_aa: CATSDFEGFGETQYF

d_call: .
j_call: TRBJ1-6
clone_size: .
v_call: TRBV30
cdr3_nt: TGTGCCTGGAGTGTTCCTTTAGGGGCTAATTCACCCCTCCACTTT
cdr3_aa: CAWSVPLGANSPLHF

d_call: .
j_call: TRBJ1-5
clone_size: few
v_call: TRBV28
cdr3_nt: TGTGCCAGCAGTCCCTATTTTCTGGTTGGCAATCAGCCCCAGCATTTT
cdr3_aa: CASSPYFLVGNQPQHF

d_call: .
j_call: TRBJ1-5
clone_size: .
v_call: TRBV6-6
cdr3_nt: TGTGCCAGCAGTTATTTTGGACAGAAAAGCAATCAGCCCCAGCATTTT
cdr3_aa: CASSYFGQKSNQPQHF

d_call: .
j_call: TRBJ2-7
clone_size: .
v_call: TRBV19
cdr3_nt: TGTGCCAGTAGTATTAGCACAGGGGACTCGTACGAGCAGTACTTC
cdr3_aa: CASSISTGDSYEQYF

d_call: .
j_call: TRBJ2-5
clone_size: .
v_call: TRBV27
cdr3_nt: TGTGCCAGCAGTTTCGCGGGGTGGGAGACCCAGTACTTC
cdr3_aa: CASSFAGWETQYF

d_call: TRBD2
j_call: TRBJ2-3
clone_size: .
v_call: TRBV7-8
cdr3_nt: TGTGCCAGCAGCTTAGCGACTAGCGGGAGCACAGATACGCAGTATTTT
cdr3_aa: CASSLATSGSTDTQYF

d_call: TRBD1
j_call: TRBJ1-1
clone_size: .
v_call: TRBV28
cdr3_nt: TGTGCCAGCAGCGACAGGGCTAACATGAACACTGAAGCTTTCTTT
cdr3_aa: CASSDRANMNTEAFF

d_call: TRBD1
j_call: TRBJ2-4
clone_size: .
v_call: TRBV14
cdr3_nt: TGTGCCAGCAGCCAAGTTCCAGGGGGCACCAACATTCAGTACTTC
cdr3_aa: CASSQVPGGTNIQYF

d_call: .
j_call: TRBJ1-2
clone_size: .
v_call: TRBV7-2
cdr3_nt: TGTGCCAGCATTCGGGAGGGCGGCGGTAACTATGGCTACACCTTC
cdr3_aa: CASIREGGGNYGYTF

d_call: TRBD2
j_call: TRBJ2-7
clone_size: .
v_call: TRBV20-1
cdr3_nt: TGCAGTGCTAGTGGACTAGCGGGTCACTCCTACGAGCAGTACTTC
cdr3_aa: CSASGLAGHSYEQYF

d_call: .
j_call: TRBJ2-7
clone_size: .
v_call: TRBV6-4
cdr3_nt: TGTGCCAGCCCGGAGGAGGTCGAGCAGTACTTC
cdr3_aa: CASPEEVEQYF

d_call: TRBD1
j_call: TRBJ2-5
clone_size: .
v_call: TRBV27
cdr3_nt: TGTGCCAGCAGTTTCGCGGGACAGGGGAGGGGAGAGACCCAGTACTTC
cdr3_aa: CASSFAGQGRGETQYF

d_call: TRBD2
j_call: TRBJ2-7
clone_size: once
v_call: TRBV7-2
cdr3_nt: TGTGCCAGCAGCTTAGCGGTTAGCGGGAGCTACGAGCAGTACTTC
cdr3_aa: CASSLAVSGSYEQYF

d_call: TRBD1
j_call: TRBJ1-1
clone_size: .
v_call: TRBV27
cdr3_nt: TGTGCCAGCAGGGGGACAGCTCGGGTGAACACTGAAGCTTTCTTT
cdr3_aa: CASRGTARVNTEAFF

d_call: .
j_call: TRBJ2-7
clone_size: .
v_call: TRBV28
cdr3_nt: TGTGCCAGCAGTTCCCATTCCACAGGGCTCGGCTACGAGCAGTACTTC
cdr3_aa: CASSSHSTGLGYEQYF

d_call: TRBD2
j_call: TRBJ2-5
clone_size: .
v_call: TRBV6-2/TRBV6-3
cdr3_nt: TGTGCCAGCAGTTACTTCCAGCCGGGACTAGTCCAAGAGACCCAGTACTTC
cdr3_aa: CASSYFQPGLVQETQYF

d_call: .
j_call: TRBJ1-3
clone_size: .
v_call: TRBV12-3/TRBV12-4
cdr3_nt: TGTGCCAGCAACGGGATTCGGACGAACACCATATATTTT
cdr3_aa: CASNGIRTNTIYF

d_call: .
j_call: TRBJ1-2
clone_size: .
v_call: TRBV7-8
cdr3_nt: TGTGCAGAGGGATCCGGGGAGGGCATTAGTGGCTACACCTTC
cdr3_aa: CAEGSGEGISGYTF

d_call: TRBD1
j_call: TRBJ2-1
clone_size: .
v_call: TRBV19
cdr3_nt: TGTGCCAGTAGTAGGGCAGGGGGCCACTACAATGAGCAGTTCTTC
cdr3_aa: CASSRAGGHYNEQFF

d_call: .
j_call: TRBJ2-5
clone_size: .
v_call: TRBV12-1
cdr3_nt: TGTGCCAGCACCCTCCACCCCGGGACTCGAGAGAAGACCCAGTACTTC
cdr3_aa: CASTLHPGTREKTQYF

d_call: .
j_call: TRBJ1-4
clone_size: .
v_call: TRBV4-2
cdr3_nt: TGTGCCAGCAGCCAGGCAGGGAACAATGAAAAACTGTTTTTT
cdr3_aa: CASSQAGNNEKLFF

d_call: .
j_call: TRBJ2-3
clone_size: once
v_call: TRBV30
cdr3_nt: TGTGCCTGGACCCGATTAGTTTTGGATACGCAGTATTTT
cdr3_aa: CAWTRLVLDTQYF

d_call: .
j_call: TRBJ2-1
clone_size: .
v_call: TRBV2
cdr3_nt: TGTGCCAGCAGTGAACAGTACAATGAGCAGTTCTTC
cdr3_aa: CASSEQYNEQFF

d_call: TRBD2
j_call: TRBJ2-3
clone_size: .
v_call: TRBV27
cdr3_nt: TGTGCCAGCAGTTTATTCGTAGCGGGAGGGCCGGGTGATACGCAGTATTTT
cdr3_aa: CASSLFVAGGPGDTQYF

d_call: .
j_call: TRBJ2-1
clone_size: .
v_call: TRBV15
cdr3_nt: TGTGCCACCAGCAGAGGGAGGGGGCGGGCGGATGAGCAGTTCTTC
cdr3_aa: CATSRGRGRADEQFF

d_call: .
j_call: TRBJ2-7
clone_size: .
v_call: TRBV7-2
cdr3_nt: TGTGCCAGCAGCTTAGGTCCAGGGAACTCCTACGAGCAGTACTTC
cdr3_aa: CASSLGPGNSYEQYF

d_call: TRBD1
j_call: TRBJ1-2
clone_size: .
v_call: TRBV3-1/TRBV3-2
cdr3_nt: TGTGCCAGCAGCCACCAGGACAGGGTCATGAAAGGCTACACCTTC
cdr3_aa: CASSHQDRVMKGYTF

d_call: .
j_call: TRBJ1-4
clone_size: .
v_call: TRBV6-6
cdr3_nt: TGTGCCAGCAGTCCCGGGACAAGTTATGAAAAACTGTTTTTT
cdr3_aa: CASSPGTSYEKLFF

d_call: TRBD2
j_call: TRBJ2-3
clone_size: .
v_call: TRBV5-4
cdr3_nt: TGTGCCAGCAGCTTGAAGGAAGGGGGGACTAGCAGCGATACGCAGTATTTT
cdr3_aa: CASSLKEGGTSSDTQYF

d_call: .
j_call: TRBJ1-3
clone_size: .
v_call: TRBV6-6
cdr3_nt: TGTGCCAGCAGTTACGGCGGGTTCGGAAACACCATATATTTT
cdr3_aa: CASSYGGFGNTIYF

d_call: .
j_call: TRBJ2-7
clone_size: .
v_call: TRBV18
cdr3_nt: TGTGCCAGCTCACCCAGGATTGGGACGGACTACACCTACGAGCAGTACTTC
cdr3_aa: CASSPRIGTDYTYEQYF

d_call: TRBD1
j_call: TRBJ2-5
clone_size: .
v_call: TRBV7-3
cdr3_nt: TGTGCCAGCAGCTTAACAGGGGGCATGGAGACCCAGTACTTC
cdr3_aa: CASSLTGGMETQYF

d_call: .
j_call: TRBJ2-1
clone_size: .
v_call: TRBV7-8
cdr3_nt: TGTGCCAGCAGCTTAGTTAGGACAGACTACAATGAGCAGTTCTTC
cdr3_aa: CASSLVRTDYNEQFF

d_call: TRBD2
j_call: TRBJ2-3
clone_size: .
v_call: TRBV11-3
cdr3_nt: TGTGCCAGCAGCCCCTTTCTAGCGGGAGGTCTAGATACGCAGTATTTT
cdr3_aa: CASSPFLAGGLDTQYF

d_call: TRBD2
j_call: TRBJ2-7
clone_size: .
v_call: TRBV2
cdr3_nt: TGTGCCAGCAACCGGGAGCGGGAGTCCTACGAGCAGTACTTC
cdr3_aa: CASNRERESYEQYF

d_call: TRBD1
j_call: TRBJ2-7
clone_size: few
v_call: TRBV27
cdr3_nt: TGTGCCAGCAGTTGGTTAGGGACGACAGGGCCCAACTACGAGCAGTACTTC
cdr3_aa: CASSWLGTTGPNYEQYF

d_call: TRBD2
j_call: TRBJ2-3
clone_size: .
v_call: TRBV29-1
cdr3_nt: TGCAGCGTTGAAAGAGTCGGGACTAGCGGGAGAGGGGCAGATACGCAGTATTTT
cdr3_aa: CSVERVGTSGRGADTQYF

d_call: .
j_call: TRBJ1-5
clone_size: .
v_call: TRBV30
cdr3_nt: TGTGCCTGGAGCGGACTTAGCAATCAGCCCCAGCATTTT
cdr3_aa: CAWSGLSNQPQHF

d_call: .
j_call: TRBJ2-1
clone_size: once
v_call: TRBV10-2
cdr3_nt: TGCGCCAGCAGTGAGTTAATCAGGGCGCCCGCCGAGGAGCAGTTCTTC
cdr3_aa: CASSELIRAPAEEQFF